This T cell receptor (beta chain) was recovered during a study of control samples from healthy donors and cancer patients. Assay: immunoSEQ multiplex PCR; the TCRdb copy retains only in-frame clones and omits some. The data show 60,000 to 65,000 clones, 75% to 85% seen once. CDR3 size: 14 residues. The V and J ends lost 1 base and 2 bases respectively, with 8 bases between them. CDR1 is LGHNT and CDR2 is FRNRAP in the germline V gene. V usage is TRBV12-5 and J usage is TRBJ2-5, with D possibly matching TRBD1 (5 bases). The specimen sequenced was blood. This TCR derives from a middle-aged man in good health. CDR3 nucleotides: TGTGCTAGTGGTTTGGGCCAGGGTCAAGAGACCCAGTACTTC. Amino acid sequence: CASGLGQGQETQYF. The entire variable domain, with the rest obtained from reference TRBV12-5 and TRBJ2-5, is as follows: DARVTQTPRHKVTEMGQEVTMRCQPILGHNTVFWYRQTMMQGLELLAYFRNRAPLDDSGMPKDRFSAEMPDATLATLKIQPSEPRDSAVYFCASGLGQGQETQYFGPGTRLLVL.